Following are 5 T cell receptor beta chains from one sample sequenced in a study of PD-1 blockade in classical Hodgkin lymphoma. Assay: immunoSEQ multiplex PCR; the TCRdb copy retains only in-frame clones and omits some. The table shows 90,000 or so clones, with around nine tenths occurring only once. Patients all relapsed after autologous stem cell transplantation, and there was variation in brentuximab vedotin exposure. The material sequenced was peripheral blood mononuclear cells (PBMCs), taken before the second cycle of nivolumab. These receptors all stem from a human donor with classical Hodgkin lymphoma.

The CDR3 spells CASSYPTRGSYEQYF. The CDR3, as DNA: TGTGCCAGCAGTTACCCGACAAGAGGATCCTACGAGCAGTACTTC. This chain links TRBV6-6 with TRBJ2-7; D unclear. The germline V gene encodes CDR1 MNHNY and CDR2 SVGAGI (reference sequence). The CDR3 is made up of 15 amino acids. V shed 2 bases and J shed 1 base, with 12 bases lying between them.

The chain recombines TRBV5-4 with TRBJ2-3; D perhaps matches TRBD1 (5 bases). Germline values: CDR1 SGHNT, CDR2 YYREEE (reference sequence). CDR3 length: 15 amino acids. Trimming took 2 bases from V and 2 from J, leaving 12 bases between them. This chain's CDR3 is CASSLRRGSTDTQYF. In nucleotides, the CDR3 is TGTGCCAGCAGCTTACGAAGGGGATCCACAGATACGCAGTATTTT.

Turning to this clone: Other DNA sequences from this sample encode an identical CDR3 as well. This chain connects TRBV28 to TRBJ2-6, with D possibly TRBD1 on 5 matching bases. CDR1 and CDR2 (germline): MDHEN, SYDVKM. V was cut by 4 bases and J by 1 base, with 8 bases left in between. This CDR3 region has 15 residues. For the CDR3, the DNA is TGTGCCAGCAGTTCACCAGGGTCTGGGGCCAACGTCCTGACTTTC. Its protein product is CASSSPGSGANVLTF.

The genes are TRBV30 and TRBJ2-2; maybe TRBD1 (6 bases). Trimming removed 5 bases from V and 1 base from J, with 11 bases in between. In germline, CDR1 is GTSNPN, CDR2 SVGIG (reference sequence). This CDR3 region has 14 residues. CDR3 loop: CAWVRQENTGELFF. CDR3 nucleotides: TGTGCCTGGGTGAGACAGGAGAACACCGGGGAGCTGTTTTTT.

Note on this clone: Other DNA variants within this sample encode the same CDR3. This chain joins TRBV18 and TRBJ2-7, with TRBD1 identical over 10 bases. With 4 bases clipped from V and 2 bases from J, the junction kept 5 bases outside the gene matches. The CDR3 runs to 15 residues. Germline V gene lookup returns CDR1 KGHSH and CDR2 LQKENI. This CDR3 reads CASSRPGQGTYEQYF. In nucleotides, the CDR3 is TGTGCCAGCTCACGCCCGGGACAGGGGACCTACGAGCAGTACTTC.